This T cell receptor beta chain derives from a study of identical twins. This clonotype showed up many times. Germline CDR1 MNHEY, CDR2 SVGAGI. Trimming pared 3 bases from V and 8 bases from J, leaving 11 bases between. The CDR3 extends over 13 amino acids. TCRdb redid the calling of the 5' RACE reads with MiXCR, one entry per CDR3 protein. This table holds 410,000 or so distinct CDR3 sequences, about 18% found once. The gene calls are TRBV6-5 and TRBJ2-1; D is ambiguous. What was sequenced was naive T cells sorted from blood. The receptor's source is a man aged 45-60 years in good health. CDR3 amino acids: CASSYLSSDEQFF. CDR3 in DNA: TGTGCCAGCAGTTATTTATCCTCGGATGAGCAGTTCTTC.